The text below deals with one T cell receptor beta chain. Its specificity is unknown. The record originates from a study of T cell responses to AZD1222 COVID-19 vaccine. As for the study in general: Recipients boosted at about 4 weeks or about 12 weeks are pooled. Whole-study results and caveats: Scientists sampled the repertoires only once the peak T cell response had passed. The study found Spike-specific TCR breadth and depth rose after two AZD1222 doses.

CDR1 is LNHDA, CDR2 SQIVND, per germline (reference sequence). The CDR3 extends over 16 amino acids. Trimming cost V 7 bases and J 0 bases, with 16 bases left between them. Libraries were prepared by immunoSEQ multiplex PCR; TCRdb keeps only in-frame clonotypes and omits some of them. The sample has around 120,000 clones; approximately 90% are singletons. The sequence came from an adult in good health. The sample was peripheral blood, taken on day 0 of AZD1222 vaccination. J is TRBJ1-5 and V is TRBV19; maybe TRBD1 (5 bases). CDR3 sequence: CASIRDSLDSNQPQHF. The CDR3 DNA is TGTGCCAGTATAAGGGACTCGCTCGATAGCAATCAGCCCCAGCATTTT.